One and the same sample provided the 17 T cell receptor beta chains below, sequenced in a study of T cell repertoires in cytomegalovirus infection. TCRdb reanalysed the reads using MiXCR and keeps one entry per CDR3 protein. The table lists roughly 150,000 distinct CDR3 sequences, roughly 17% of them singletons. Sequenced sample: CD8+ T cells from PBMCs. The receptor source for this set is a human donor in good health (CMV status not recorded). Some clones in this sample may be carry-over from other donors' samples.

The table lists this clonotype with a few counts. The chain uses TRBV7-9 and TRBJ2-5; D is uncertain. Germline-derived CDR1 and CDR2 are SEHNR and FQNEAQ (reference sequence). This CDR3 spans 14 amino acids. Trimming took 3 bases from V and 5 from J, leaving 13 bases between them. DNA of the CDR3: TGTGCCAGCAGCTTGGATAGCTTGGAGGAGACCCAGTACTTC. This translates into CASSLDSLEETQYF.

The sample holds a few counts of this clonotype. J is TRBJ2-7 and V is TRBV14; the D call may be TRBD1 or TRBD2 (5 bases each). Per germline, CDR1 SGHDN and CDR2 FVKESK. With 1 base removed from V and 2 bases from J, the gap between germline ends came to 9 bases. The CDR3 consists of 14 residues. CDR3 residues: CASSQVEGPYEQYF. The CDR3 DNA sequence: TGTGCCAGCAGCCAAGTAGAGGGGCCCTACGAGCAGTACTTC.

This clonotype was seen only a few times. The V gene is TRBV7-9, the J gene TRBJ2-7, with no clear D. The CDR3 runs to 14 residues. Germline V gene data show CDR1 as SEHNR and CDR2 as FQNEAQ (reference sequence). The ends were cut back, 7 bases at V and 7 bases at J, with 20 bases in the middle. The CDR3: CASTQGSPSNEQYF. DNA for the CDR3: TGTGCCAGCACCCAAGGGTCGCCCTCTAATGAGCAGTACTTC.

This clonotype was counted a few times. V gene TRBV12-3 or TRBV12-4 combines with J gene TRBJ2-1; D is possibly TRBD1 (5 bases). V was shortened by 10 bases and J by 0 bases, with 13 bases between the two germline ends. The CDR3 sequence is 14 residues long. CDR3 DNA: TGTGCCATTACAGGAGAGTTCTCCTACAATGAGCAGTTCTTC. Its translation: CAITGEFSYNEQFF.

The chain employs TRBV28 and TRBJ2-5, with D possibly TRBD2 on 5 matching bases. CDR3 length: 16 amino acids. Trimming cost V 3 bases and J 5 bases, with 19 bases left between them. Germline lookup yields CDR1 MDHEN and CDR2 SYDVKM. CDR3: CASSLTDLSGGETQYF. DNA for the CDR3: TGTGCCAGCAGTTTGACGGACCTATCAGGCGGGGAGACCCAGTACTTC.

J is TRBJ2-3 and V is TRBV7-9; D unresolved. This CDR3 has 14 residues. Germline V gives CDR1 SEHNR, CDR2 FQNEAQ (reference sequence). V was clipped by 1 base and J by 1 base, with 6 bases between them. The CDR3 loop reads CASSLGSRTDTQYF. Written as DNA, the CDR3 is TGTGCCAGCAGCTTAGGCAGCCGCACAGATACGCAGTATTTT.

The genes are TRBV7-2 and TRBJ1-3, with a weak D call TRBD1 (6 bases). This CDR3 comprises 16 residues. Per the germline V gene, CDR1 is SGHTA and CDR2 is FQGNSA. Trimming removed 5 bases at V and 0 bases at J, with 14 bases between. The CDR3 spells CASSPTGNPSGNTIYF. CDR3 nucleotides: TGTGCCAGCAGCCCCACAGGGAATCCCTCTGGAAACACCATATATTTT.

This clonotype was observed a few times. No conserved phenylalanine or tryptophan is present at the end of the CDR3, so a read error is the likely explanation. V and J are TRBV7-2 and TRBJ1-6, with 7 bases that match TRBD1. The CDR3 covers 15 residues. CDR1 is SGHTA and CDR2 is FQGNSA in the germline V gene. Trimming at V came to 5 bases and at J to 6 bases, leaving 7 bases not matched to a gene. The DNA of the CDR3 is TGTGCCAGCAGCACCCGACAGGGTTTTAATTCACCCCTCCACCTT. This sequence encodes CASSTRQGFNSPLHL.

The genes are TRBV6-9 and TRBJ1-1; the D is unclear. The CDR3 is made up of 14 amino acids. V dropped 2 bases and J dropped 3 bases, with 10 bases sitting between them. In germline, CDR1 is MNHGY, CDR2 SVAAGI. In nucleotides, the CDR3 is TGTGCCAGCAGTTATCAAAGAGTGGACACTGAAGCTTTCTTT. Translating gives CASSYQRVDTEAFF.

This sequence joins TRBV5-3 and TRBJ2-1; 13 bases match TRBD2. TRBV5-3 is an open reading frame, and its role is uncertain. This CDR3 spans 15 amino acids. The V segment lost 4 bases and the J segment 7 bases; nucleotides outside the gene matches: 5. In nucleotides, the CDR3 is TGTGCCAGAAGCCCCGGGACTAGCGGGGAGAATGAGCAGTTCTTC. It encodes CARSPGTSGENEQFF.

This clonotype appeared a few times. The CDR3 nucleotides are TGTGCCAGCAGACGGGGCCGGGACAGGGGTCAGCCCCAGCATTTT. Translated, it gives CASRRGRDRGQPQHF. J is TRBJ1-5 and V is TRBV2; 10 bases fit TRBD1. The germline V gene encodes CDR1 SNHLY and CDR2 FYNNEI. This CDR3 comprises 15 residues. The ends lost 6 bases at V and 6 bases at J; junction bases unmatched: 8. Complete variable domain (other parts from reference TRBV2 and TRBJ1-5): EPEVTQTPSHQVTQMGQEVILRCVPISNHLYFYWYRQILGQKVEFLVSFYNNEISEKSEIFDDQFSVERPDGSNFTLKIRSTKLEDSAMYFCASRRGRDRGQPQHFGDGTRLSIL.

J is TRBJ2-5 and V is TRBV11-2; TRBD1 is a possible D gene (6 bases). The CDR3 spans 15 residues. The germline V gene has CDR1 SGHAT and CDR2 FQNNGV. Trimming took 5 bases from V and 2 from J, leaving 15 bases between them. The CDR3 DNA reads TGTGCCAGCAGCGCCAGAACAGGGAATCAAGAGACCCAGTACTTC. The encoded protein is CASSARTGNQETQYF.

V and J are TRBV11-2 and TRBJ2-7, with D unclear. This CDR3 comprises 13 residues. CDR1 is SGHAT, CDR2 FQNNGV, per germline. V was clipped by 5 bases and J by 3 bases, with 11 bases between them. The CDR3 loop reads CASSPAPHYEQYF. CDR3 DNA: TGTGCCAGCAGCCCAGCCCCTCACTACGAGCAGTACTTC.

This chain links TRBV6-2 or TRBV6-3 with TRBJ1-5; no firm D call. The V end lost 6 bases, the J end lost 1 base, and 10 bases lay between the germline ends. The V gene's germline CDR1 is MNHEY and CDR2 SVGEGT. This CDR3 has 14 amino acids. The CDR3 DNA sequence: TGTGCCAGCAGGACAATAGGGAGCAATCAGCCCCAGCATTTT. As protein: CASRTIGSNQPQHF.

This rearrangement joins TRBV19 to TRBJ2-7; 8 bases line up with TRBD1. This CDR3 region has 14 residues. Germline lookup yields CDR1 LNHDA and CDR2 SQIVND (reference sequence). With V trimmed by 5 bases and J by 2 bases, 5 bases remained unmatched. CDR3 sequence: CASSGGTGPYEQYF. CDR3 nucleotides: TGTGCCAGTAGTGGTGGGACAGGCCCCTACGAGCAGTACTTC.

This clonotype was found a few times. The chain joins TRBV12-3 or TRBV12-4 to TRBJ2-7; D possibly uses TRBD1 or TRBD2 (5 bases each). Trimming took 4 bases from V and 4 from J, leaving 14 bases between them. CDR3 length: 14 amino acids. In DNA, the CDR3 is TGTGCCAGCAGTTGGGACCGGGGCGTTTACGAGCAGTACTTC. It translates to CASSWDRGVYEQYF.

CDR3 in DNA: TGTGCCATCAGTGAGTCCGGGACAGGGGGCGACGAGCAGTACTTC. Its translation is CAISESGTGGDEQYF. This sequence joins TRBV10-3 and TRBJ2-7; 12 positions agree with TRBD1. Germline lookup yields CDR1 ENHRY and CDR2 SYGVKD. Trimming at V came to 0 bases and at J to 5 bases, leaving 2 bases not matched to a gene. CDR3 size: 15 residues.